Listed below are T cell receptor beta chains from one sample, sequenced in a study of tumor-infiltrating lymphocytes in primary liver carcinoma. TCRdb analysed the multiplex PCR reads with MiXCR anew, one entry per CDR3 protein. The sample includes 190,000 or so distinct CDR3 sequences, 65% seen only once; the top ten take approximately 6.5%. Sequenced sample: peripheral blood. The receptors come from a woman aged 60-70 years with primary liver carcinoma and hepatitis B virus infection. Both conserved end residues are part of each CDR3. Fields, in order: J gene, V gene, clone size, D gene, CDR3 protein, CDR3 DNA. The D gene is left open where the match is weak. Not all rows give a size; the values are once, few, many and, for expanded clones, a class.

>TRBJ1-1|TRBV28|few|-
CASRFLGRTNTEAFF
TGTGCCAGCAGATTTCTGGGACGGACTAACACTGAAGCTTTCTTT
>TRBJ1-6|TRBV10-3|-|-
CAISDVLSSYNPPLHF
TGTGCCATCAGTGATGTGCTGAGCTCCTATAATCCACCCCTCCACTTT
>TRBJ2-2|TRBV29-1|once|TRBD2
CSVQTGRGTGELVF
TGTAGCGTTCAAACCGGGAGGGGAACCGGGGAGCTGGTTTTT
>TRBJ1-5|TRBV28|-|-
CASTTGGSNQPQHF
TGTGCCAGCACCACTGGAGGTAGCAATCAGCCCCAGCATTTT
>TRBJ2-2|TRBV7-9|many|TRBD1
CASSRSPGTGGNTGELFF
TGTGCCAGCAGCCGCTCCCCCGGGACAGGGGGGAACACCGGGGAGCTGTTTTTT
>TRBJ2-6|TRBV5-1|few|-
CASSGGGAGANVLTF
TGCGCCAGCAGCGGCGGAGGGGCTGGGGCCAACGTCCTGACTTTC
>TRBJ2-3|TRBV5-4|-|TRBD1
CASSTPQGEYTDTQYF
TGTGCCAGCAGCACCCCGCAGGGGGAGTACACAGATACGCAGTATTTT
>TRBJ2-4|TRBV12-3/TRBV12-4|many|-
CASVRRAEGAKNIQYF
TGTGCCAGCGTGAGAAGGGCGGAGGGAGCCAAAAACATTCAGTACTTC
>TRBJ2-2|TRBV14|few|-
CASSQIARAGELFF
TGTGCCAGCAGCCAAATCGCGAGAGCCGGGGAGCTGTTTTTT
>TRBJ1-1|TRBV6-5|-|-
CASSSVAGRTEALF
TGTGCCAGCAGTTCCGTGGCAGGACGGACTGAAGCTTTATTT
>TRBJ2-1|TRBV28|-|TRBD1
CASSAPPGQGIGEQFF
TGTGCCAGCAGTGCCCCCCCGGGACAGGGGATTGGTGAGCAGTTCTTC
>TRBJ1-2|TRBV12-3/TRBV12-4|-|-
CASSLRPNRNTFGYTF
TGTGCCAGCAGTTTGCGGCCCAACAGGAACACCTTTGGCTACACCTTC
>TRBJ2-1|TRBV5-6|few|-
CASSPLRGAINSYNEQFF
TGTGCCAGCAGCCCCCTGAGGGGAGCGATAAACTCCTACAATGAGCAGTTCTTC
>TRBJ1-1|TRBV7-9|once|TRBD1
CASSLVGTVGPGAFF
TGTGCCAGCAGCTTAGTTGGGACAGTGGGCCCTGGAGCTTTCTTT
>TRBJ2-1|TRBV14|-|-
CASSRGTGFERESGIEQFF
TGTGCCAGCAGCCGAGGGACAGGGTTTGAGCGGGAGTCTGGGATTGAGCAGTTCTTC
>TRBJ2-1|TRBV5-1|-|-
CASRASDTGRYNEQFF
TGCGCCAGCAGGGCCTCCGACACGGGCCGATACAATGAGCAGTTCTTC
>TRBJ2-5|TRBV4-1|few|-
CASSQPFDRLGKTQYF
TGCGCCAGCAGCCAACCTTTTGACAGGTTAGGAAAGACCCAGTACTTC
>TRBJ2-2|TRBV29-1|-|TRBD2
CSVTGTKVAGELFF
TGCAGCGTCACCGGGACTAAAGTGGCCGGGGAGCTGTTTTTT
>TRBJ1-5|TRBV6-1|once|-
CASNTDRENQPQHF
TGTGCCAGCAATACGGACAGAGAGAATCAGCCCCAGCATTTC
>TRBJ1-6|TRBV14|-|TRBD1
CASSQTGTGSRPLHF
TGTGCCAGCAGCCAAACCGGGACAGGTTCGAGACCCCTCCACTTT